Presented here are 19 T cell receptor beta chains from one specimen sequenced in a study of OX40 agonist ivuxolimab in advanced cancers. Generated by immunoSEQ multiplex PCR, the TCRdb table keeps only in-frame clones and is missing some. The table records tens of thousands of clones, around 85% of them present only once. This specimen consisted of CD4+ or CD8+ T cells sorted from blood, obtained in a trial of the OX40 agonist ivuxolimab. These TCRs come from an adult with an advanced solid tumor such as melanoma, head and neck, liver or kidney cancer.

This chain connects TRBV6-1 to TRBJ1-2; D is unclear. Trimming took 2 bases from V and 2 from J, leaving 6 bases between them. Germline V CDR1 and CDR2: MNHNS, SASEGT. The CDR3 has 13 residues. The CDR3 loop reads CASSEWSNYGYTF. The DNA of the CDR3 is TGTGCCAGCAGTGAATGGTCGAACTATGGCTACACCTTC.

The CDR3 region has the DNA TGTGCCAGCAGTTACAACCCGGGACTGGGGAGGAAGACCCAGTACTTC. It specifies CASSYNPGLGRKTQYF. The chain combines TRBV6-5 with TRBJ2-5; perhaps TRBD2 as D (6 bases). Germline CDR1 reads MNHEY; CDR2 reads SVGAGI. The CDR3 has 16 amino acids. The V end lost 2 bases, the J end lost 6 bases, and 19 bases lay between the germline ends.

V and J are TRBV10-3 and TRBJ2-2; D may be TRBD2 (5 bases). The CDR3 loop spans 15 amino acids. V lost 6 bases and J lost 5, with 16 bases in between. CDR1 is ENHRY and CDR2 is SYGVKD in the germline V gene. In DNA, the CDR3 is TGTGCCATCAGCCCCGACTTCAAGCGGACCGGGGAGCTGTTTTTT. Amino acids: CAISPDFKRTGELFF.

CDR3: CASSNPQGANYGYTF. CDR3 nucleotides: TGTGCCAGCAGTAACCCTCAGGGGGCCAACTATGGCTACACCTTC. This chain links TRBV6-6 with TRBJ1-2; 8 bases agree with TRBD1. The CDR3 contains 15 residues. The trim removed 5 bases at V and 2 bases at J, leaving 7 bases unmatched. CDR1 and CDR2 from the germline V gene are MNHNY and SVGAGI (reference sequence).

This sequence joins TRBV19 and TRBJ2-2; a possible D gene is TRBD2 (6 bases). The CDR3 loop spans 16 amino acids. Per the germline V gene, CDR1 is LNHDA and CDR2 is SQIVND (reference sequence). Trimming left V 3 bases short and J 1 base short, with 12 bases between. CDR3 protein: CASSILGGENTGELFF. The CDR3 DNA sequence: TGTGCCAGTAGTATTTTGGGCGGGGAGAACACCGGGGAGCTGTTTTTT.

The chain recombines TRBV9 with TRBJ1-4; 8 nucleotides match TRBD1. From germline, CDR1 is SGDLS and CDR2 YYNGEE. The CDR3 length is 15 residues. J gave up 4 bases and V 3 bases, and 5 bases lay outside the gene matches. CDR3 DNA: TGTGCCAGCAGCGAAGGACAGGGTCTTAATGAAAAACTGTTTTTT. Translated, it gives CASSEGQGLNEKLFF.

The chain employs TRBV2 and TRBJ1-1; a weak D match, TRBD1 (5 bases). There are 13 residues in the CDR3. The germline V and J ends were trimmed by 4 bases and 6 bases, with 12 bases remaining between them. CDR1 is SNHLY and CDR2 is FYNNEI in the germline V gene. For the CDR3, the DNA is TGTGCCAGCAGTGTCAGCAGGGAGGCTGAAGCTTTCTTT. Amino acids: CASSVSREAEAFF. Filled out from reference TRBV2 and TRBJ1-1, the complete variable domain reads EPEVTQTPSHQVTQMGQEVILRCVPISNHLYFYWYRQILGQKVEFLVSFYNNEISEKSEIFDDQFSVERPDGSNFTLKIRSTKLEDSAMYFCASSVSREAEAFFGQGTRLTVV.

The chain links TRBV7-9 to TRBJ2-3, with D unclear. The germline V gene encodes CDR1 SEHNR and CDR2 FQNEAQ (reference sequence). The CDR3 length is 16 residues. The V gene lost 5 bases and the J gene lost 1 base, with 16 bases spanning the gap. CDR3 coding DNA: TGTGCCAGCAGCCTAGGAGCGAGTGGGGGCACAGATACGCAGTATTTT. It encodes CASSLGASGGTDTQYF.

J is TRBJ2-2 and V is TRBV18; unclear D gene. Germline CDR1 is KGHSH and CDR2 is LQKENI. Between the trimmed V and J ends, which lost 1 base and 4 bases, there was a span of 16 bases. The CDR3 is 17 residues long. The CDR3 region is CASSPLGPPRGTGELFF. Here the CDR3 DNA reads TGTGCCAGCTCACCACTTGGACCACCAAGAGGCACCGGGGAGCTGTTTTTT.

The chain employs TRBV7-7 and TRBJ2-3, with D perhaps matching TRBD2 (6 bases). CDR1 and CDR2 from the germline V gene are SSHAT and FNYEAQ (reference sequence). Trimming shortened V by 5 bases and J by 2 bases, and 11 bases separated the two germline ends. CDR3 length: 14 amino acids. The CDR3 sequence: CASSQRGITDTQYF. In DNA form, the CDR3 reads TGTGCCAGCAGCCAACGGGGGATCACAGATACGCAGTATTTT.

This sequence joins TRBV19 and TRBJ1-1; tentative D call: TRBD1 (6 bases). Trimming took off 4 bases at V and 8 bases at J, with 23 bases between the two ends. The CDR3 loop spans 16 amino acids. The germline CDR1 and CDR2 sequences are LNHDA and SQIVND (reference sequence). CDR3 sequence (DNA): TGTGCCAGTAGTACCCGGGCTGGGGGGCGCCTTGCGGAAGCTTTCTTT. Translating gives CASSTRAGGRLAEAFF.

This clone was picked up a small number of times. V usage is TRBV6-5 and J usage is TRBJ1-5; D unclear. V was shortened by 2 bases and J by 3 bases, with 11 bases between the two germline ends. The V gene's germline CDR1 is MNHEY and CDR2 SVGAGI. CDR3 length equals 15 residues. CDR3 region: CASSYSGLNNQPQHF. The CDR3 nucleotides read TGTGCCAGCAGTTACAGTGGATTAAACAATCAGCCCCAGCATTTT.

The genes are TRBV7-9 and TRBJ1-2; 8 nucleotides align to TRBD1. This CDR3 contains 14 residues. The J segment lost 4 bases and the V segment lost 3 bases, leaving 4 bases of the junction unmatched. Germline loops: CDR1 SEHNR, CDR2 FQNEAQ (reference sequence). CDR3 sequence: CASSFGGQGYGYTF. The CDR3 nucleotides read TGTGCCAGCAGCTTCGGTGGACAGGGCTATGGCTACACCTTC.

As regards this clone: Other DNA variants within this sample encode the same CDR3. The chain employs TRBV11-2 and TRBJ1-3, with a tentative D call TRBD1 (6 bases). V lost 4 bases, J lost 4 bases, and 8 bases lay in between. This CDR3 spans 13 amino acids. Germline CDR1 SGHAT, CDR2 FQNNGV. The CDR3 DNA is TGTGCCAGCAGCTCTGGACAGGGAAACACCATATATTTT. This encodes CASSSGQGNTIYF.

This clone was observed a handful of times. CDR3 sequence: CASSSDSDREQYF. DNA for the CDR3: TGTGCCAGCAGCTCGGACAGCGACCGGGAGCAGTACTTC. The V call is TRBV7-9, the J call TRBJ2-7, with D perhaps matching TRBD1 (6 bases). Deletions cut 4 bases from V and 7 bases from J, with 14 bases between. CDR1 SEHNR and CDR2 FQNEAQ come from the germline V gene (reference sequence). The CDR3 contains 13 residues.

The chain recombines TRBV19 with TRBJ1-2; 7 bases are a match to TRBD1. Germline CDR1 is LNHDA and CDR2 is SQIVND (reference sequence). This CDR3 contains 15 residues. The V and J ends lost 5 bases and 2 bases, in that order; junction bases with no gene match: 8. As DNA, the CDR3 is TGTGCCAGTAGTTTTACCCCAGGGGGGAACTATGGCTACACCTTC. Protein product: CASSFTPGGNYGYTF.

The chain links TRBV5-5 to TRBJ2-7; possible D gene TRBD1, 6 bases. The CDR3 covers 13 residues. Germline CDR1 and CDR2: SGHKS and YYEKEE (reference sequence). The V end was cut by 5 bases, the J end by 7 bases, with 16 bases between. The CDR3 nucleotides are TGTGCCAGCAGAGATGGGGGCTTGGGGGAGCAGTACTTC. Encoded protein: CASRDGGLGEQYF.

Note on this clone: The sample contains more than one DNA sequence encoding this CDR3. The V and J genes are TRBV4-1 and TRBJ1-1; 11 bases are a match to TRBD1. The CDR3 contains 16 residues. The V segment lost 3 bases and the J segment 10 bases; nucleotides outside the gene matches: 13. The germline CDR1 and CDR2 sequences are MGHRA and YSYEKL. The CDR3 sequence: CASSHVTTGTGGRAFF. CDR3 nucleotides: TGCGCCAGCAGCCATGTCACAACCGGGACAGGGGGGCGAGCTTTCTTT.

The rearrangement links TRBV5-8 to TRBJ2-1, with unresolved D. The V end was cut by 0 bases, the J end by 2 bases, with 15 bases between. The germline gives CDR1 SGHTS, CDR2 YDEGEE. This CDR3 comprises 17 residues. Here the CDR3 reads CASSLALSIGAYNEQFF. In DNA, the CDR3 is TGTGCCAGCAGCTTGGCCCTCTCCATTGGCGCCTACAATGAGCAGTTCTTC.